The TCR beta chain described here comes from a study of radiotherapy plus CTLA-4 blockade in lung cancer. Study summary: Objective responses were documented in about 19% of patients, with disease control in about 31%. General study results and limits: Clones derived from tumor TCRs expanded in blood after radiotherapy plus ipilimumab.

About this clone itself: Antigen: not known.

Participants had chemo-refractory metastatic non-small-cell lung cancer and were treated with focal radiation plus ipilimumab CTLA-4 blockade. The CDR3 runs to 16 residues. V lost 6 bases and J lost 1; bases outside the gene matches: 9. Germline CDR1 and CDR2: SGHVS and FQNEAQ. Generated by immunoSEQ multiplex PCR, the TCRdb table keeps only in-frame clones and is missing some. Among approximately 67,000 clones, around 86% were seen once, and the ten largest hold less than 5%. The receptor comes from a human donor with non-small cell lung cancer who had a partial response to radiotherapy plus ipilimumab. This chain connects TRBV7-8 to TRBJ2-1; 7 bases line up with TRBD2. Sequencing used peripheral blood, obtained from a patient treated with radiotherapy plus ipilimumab. CDR3 nucleotide sequence: TGTGCCAGCAGGTTGGCGGCGGGAGAGTCCTACAATGAGCAGTTCTTC. Residues: CASRLAAGESYNEQFF.